This TCR beta chain emerged from a study of OX40 agonist ivuxolimab in advanced cancers. The CDR3 sequence is 17 residues long. Germline CDR1 reads GTSNPN; CDR2 reads SVGIG (reference sequence). Trimming removed 2 bases at V and 0 bases at J, with 17 bases between. Produced via immunoSEQ multiplex PCR; TCRdb's table is partial and in-frame only. The table shows more than 80,000 clones, with 91% occurring only once. The receptor's source is an adult with an advanced solid tumor such as melanoma, head and neck, liver or kidney cancer. The V and J genes are TRBV30 and TRBJ1-3; D gene ambiguous. The starting material was CD4+ or CD8+ T cells sorted from blood, obtained in a trial of the OX40 agonist ivuxolimab. This CDR3 is CAWSPFLVANSGNTIYF. CDR3 DNA: TGTGCCTGGAGTCCTTTTTTGGTCGCAAACTCTGGAAACACCATATATTTT.